This T cell receptor beta chain was found in a study of blood T cell repertoires in COVID-19. Overall study: The study drew acute and convalescent COVID-19 samples from the United States, Italy and Spain. PBMCs, B-cell-depleted T cells, or T cells were the source of the cDNA or gDNA that made up the material.

Per the original data handling: Amplification with reference gene primers provided the estimates of nucleated cell counts. The method was immunoSEQ multiplex PCR; TCRdb's version includes in-frame clones alone and lacks a portion of them. Clone size and V and J calls were adopted from that table, with D and trimming inferred from the DNA. The sample lists roughly 36,000 clones; around 96% were seen once. Trimming removed 2 bases from V and 2 bases from J; junction bases left unmatched: 7. Per the germline V gene, CDR1 is SGHTA and CDR2 is FQGNSA. CDR3 length equals 16 residues. V is TRBV7-2 and J is TRBJ2-5; 8 positions match TRBD2. The receptor's source is a human donor with active COVID-19. The donor label of this sample is uncertain. The sample was peripheral blood. In nucleotides, the CDR3 is TGTGCCAGCAGCTTAAAGGGTCGGGGGGGTCAAGAGACCCAGTACTTC. This gives the protein CASSLKGRGGQETQYF.